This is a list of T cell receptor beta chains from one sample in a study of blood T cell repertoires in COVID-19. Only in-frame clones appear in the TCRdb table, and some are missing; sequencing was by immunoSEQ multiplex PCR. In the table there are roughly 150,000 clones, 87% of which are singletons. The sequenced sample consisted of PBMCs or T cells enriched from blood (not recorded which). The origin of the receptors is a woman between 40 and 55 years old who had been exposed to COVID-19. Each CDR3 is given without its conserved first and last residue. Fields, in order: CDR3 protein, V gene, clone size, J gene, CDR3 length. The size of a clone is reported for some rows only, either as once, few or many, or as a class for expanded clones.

cdr3_aa: ASSRTGRTEAF
v_call: TRBV4-1
clone_size: NA
j_call: TRBJ1-1
cdr3_length: 11

cdr3_aa: ASSRSQVGEPQH
v_call: TRBV6-5
clone_size: NA
j_call: TRBJ1-5
cdr3_length: 12

cdr3_aa: ATSDAAGGQDEQF
v_call: TRBV24-1
clone_size: NA
j_call: TRBJ2-1
cdr3_length: 13

cdr3_aa: ASSFSADTQY
v_call: TRBV27
clone_size: NA
j_call: TRBJ2-3
cdr3_length: 10

cdr3_aa: ASTTETNEKLF
v_call: TRBV19
clone_size: NA
j_call: TRBJ1-4
cdr3_length: 11

cdr3_aa: ASSRSGTDNEKLF
v_call: TRBV5-1
clone_size: NA
j_call: TRBJ1-4
cdr3_length: 13

cdr3_aa: ASSPGEGSTGYT
v_call: TRBV7-3
clone_size: NA
j_call: TRBJ1-2
cdr3_length: 12

cdr3_aa: ASSGTTGASYEQY
v_call: TRBV7-9
clone_size: NA
j_call: TRBJ2-7
cdr3_length: 13

cdr3_aa: ASSQGQGPTTEAF
v_call: TRBV3-1/TRBV3-2
clone_size: NA
j_call: TRBJ1-1
cdr3_length: 13

cdr3_aa: ASRGQLLISYEQY
v_call: TRBV2
clone_size: NA
j_call: TRBJ2-7
cdr3_length: 13

cdr3_aa: ASSESVGDSSYEQY
v_call: TRBV10-1
clone_size: NA
j_call: TRBJ2-7
cdr3_length: 14

cdr3_aa: ASGGLAGGGETQY
v_call: TRBV12-5
clone_size: NA
j_call: TRBJ2-5
cdr3_length: 13

cdr3_aa: ASSYSGANTEAF
v_call: TRBV6-5
clone_size: once
j_call: TRBJ1-1
cdr3_length: 12

cdr3_aa: ASSMGRRDEKLF
v_call: TRBV19
clone_size: NA
j_call: TRBJ1-4
cdr3_length: 12

cdr3_aa: ALTDRGLQNEKLF
v_call: TRBV24-1
clone_size: NA
j_call: TRBJ1-4
cdr3_length: 13

cdr3_aa: SAERQGNTEAF
v_call: TRBV29-1
clone_size: NA
j_call: TRBJ1-1
cdr3_length: 11